This T cell receptor beta chain was identified during a study of T-cell reconstitution after alpha-beta-depleted transplantation in children. The TCRbeta library was prepared with unique molecular identifiers. TCRdb reprocessed the PCR reads with MiXCR, giving one entry per CDR3 protein. The sample includes around 480,000 distinct CDR3 sequences, about 31% of them seen just once. The source is a human donor who donated a stem cell graft to a child with aplastic anemia. The sample consisted of PBMCs from the stem cell graft donor, taken from the stem cell graft.

CDR3 amino acids: CSARDLGQTDYGYTF. CDR3 coding DNA: TGCAGTGCTAGAGATCTCGGGCAGACGGACTATGGCTACACCTTC. The chain couples TRBV20-1 to TRBJ1-2; D ambiguous. The V end was cut by 0 bases, the J end by 3 bases, with 14 bases between. The V gene's germline CDR1 is DFQATT and CDR2 SNEGSKA (reference sequence). This CDR3 region has 15 residues.